The present T cell receptor beta chain was sequenced within a study of OX40 agonist ivuxolimab in advanced cancers. The data were produced by immunoSEQ multiplex PCR, yet TCRdb's version contains in-frame clones alone and is incomplete. The sample shows approximately 59,000 clones, approximately 86% of them seen only once. Germline V gene data show CDR1 as GTSNPN and CDR2 as SVGIG (reference sequence). V was clipped by 3 bases and J by 9 bases; unmatched bases: 4. This CDR3 is 12 amino acids long. Here the sequenced sample was CD4+ or CD8+ T cells sorted from blood, taken in a trial of the OX40 agonist ivuxolimab. The receptor comes from an adult with an advanced solid tumor such as melanoma, head and neck, liver or kidney cancer. The rearrangement uses TRBV30 and TRBJ1-5, with 8 bases identical to TRBD1. CDR3 sequence reads: CAWSRGHGPQHF. The CDR3 DNA follows: TGTGCCTGGAGCAGGGGGCATGGGCCCCAGCATTTT.